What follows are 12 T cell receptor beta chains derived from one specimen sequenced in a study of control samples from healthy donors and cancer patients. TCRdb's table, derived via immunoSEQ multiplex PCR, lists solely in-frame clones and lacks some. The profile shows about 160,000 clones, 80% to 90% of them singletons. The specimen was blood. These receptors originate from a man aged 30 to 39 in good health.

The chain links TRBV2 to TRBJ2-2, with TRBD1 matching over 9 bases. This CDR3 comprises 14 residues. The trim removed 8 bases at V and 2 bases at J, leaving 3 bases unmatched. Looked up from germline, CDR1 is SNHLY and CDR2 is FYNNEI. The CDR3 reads CASLGQGNTGELFF. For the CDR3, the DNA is TGTGCCAGCTTGGGACAGGGAAACACCGGGGAGCTGTTTTTT.

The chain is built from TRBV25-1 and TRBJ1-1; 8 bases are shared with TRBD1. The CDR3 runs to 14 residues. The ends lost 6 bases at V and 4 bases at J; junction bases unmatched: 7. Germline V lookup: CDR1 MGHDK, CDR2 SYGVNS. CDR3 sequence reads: CASSPQGASTEAFF. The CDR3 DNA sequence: TGTGCCAGCAGCCCCCAGGGGGCTAGCACTGAAGCTTTCTTT.

The CDR3 sequence is CAIREGRTQETQYF. The CDR3 DNA reads TGTGCCATCAGGGAGGGGAGGACCCAAGAGACCCAGTACTTC. The rearrangement links TRBV10-3 to TRBJ2-5; TRBD2 might be the D (6 bases). From germline, CDR1 is ENHRY and CDR2 SYGVKD. CDR3 length equals 14 residues. V shed 6 bases and J shed 1 base, with 12 bases lying between them.

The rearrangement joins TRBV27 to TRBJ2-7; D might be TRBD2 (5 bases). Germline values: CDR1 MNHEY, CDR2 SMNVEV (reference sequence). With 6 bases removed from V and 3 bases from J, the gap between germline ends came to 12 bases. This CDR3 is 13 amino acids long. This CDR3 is CASRVSEIYEQYF. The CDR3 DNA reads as TGTGCCAGCAGAGTTAGCGAGATCTACGAGCAGTACTTC.

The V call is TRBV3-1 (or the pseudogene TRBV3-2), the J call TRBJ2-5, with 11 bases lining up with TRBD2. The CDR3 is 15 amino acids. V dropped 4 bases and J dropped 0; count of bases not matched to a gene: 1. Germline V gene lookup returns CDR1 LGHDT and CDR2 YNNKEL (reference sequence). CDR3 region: CASSRLAGNQETQYF. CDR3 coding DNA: TGTGCCAGCAGCCGACTAGCGGGAAACCAAGAGACCCAGTACTTC.

This chain's CDR3 is CASSLSLGGAVTDEQFF. CDR3 sequence (DNA): TGCGCCAGCAGCTTAAGTTTGGGCGGGGCGGTAACGGATGAGCAGTTCTTC. The chain uses TRBV5-1 and TRBJ2-1; tentative D call: TRBD2 (6 bases). V was trimmed by 2 bases and J by 8 bases, leaving 23 bases between them. Germline loops: CDR1 SGHRS, CDR2 YFSETQ. The CDR3 totals 17 residues.

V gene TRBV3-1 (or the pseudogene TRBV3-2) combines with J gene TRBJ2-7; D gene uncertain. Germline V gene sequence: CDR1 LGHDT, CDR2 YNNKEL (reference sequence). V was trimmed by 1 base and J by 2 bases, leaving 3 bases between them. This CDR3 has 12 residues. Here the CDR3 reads CASSQATYEQYF. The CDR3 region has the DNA TGTGCCAGCAGCCAAGCGACCTACGAGCAGTACTTC.

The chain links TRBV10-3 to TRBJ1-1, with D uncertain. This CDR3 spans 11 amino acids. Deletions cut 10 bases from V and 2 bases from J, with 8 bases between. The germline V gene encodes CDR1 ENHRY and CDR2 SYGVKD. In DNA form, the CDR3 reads TGTGCCAGCTCGAAAAACACTGAAGCTTTCTTT. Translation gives CASSKNTEAFF.

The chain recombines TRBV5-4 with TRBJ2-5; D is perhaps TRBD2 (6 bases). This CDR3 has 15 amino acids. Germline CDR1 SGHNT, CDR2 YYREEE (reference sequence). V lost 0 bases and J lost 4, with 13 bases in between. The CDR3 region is CASSLELAVAETQYF. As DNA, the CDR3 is TGTGCCAGCAGCTTGGAGTTAGCGGTGGCAGAGACCCAGTACTTC.

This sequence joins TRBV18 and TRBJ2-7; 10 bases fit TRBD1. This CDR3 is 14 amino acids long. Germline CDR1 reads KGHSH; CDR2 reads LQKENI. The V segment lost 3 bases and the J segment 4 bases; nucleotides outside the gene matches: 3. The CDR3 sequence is CASSPGQGRYEQYF. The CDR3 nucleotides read TGTGCCAGCTCACCGGGACAGGGGCGATACGAGCAGTACTTC.

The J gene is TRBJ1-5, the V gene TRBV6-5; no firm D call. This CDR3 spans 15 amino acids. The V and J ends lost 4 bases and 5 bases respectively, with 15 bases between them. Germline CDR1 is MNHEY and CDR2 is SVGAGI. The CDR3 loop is CASSSQPVTYQPQHF. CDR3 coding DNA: TGTGCCAGCAGTTCCCAGCCAGTCACTTATCAGCCCCAGCATTTT.

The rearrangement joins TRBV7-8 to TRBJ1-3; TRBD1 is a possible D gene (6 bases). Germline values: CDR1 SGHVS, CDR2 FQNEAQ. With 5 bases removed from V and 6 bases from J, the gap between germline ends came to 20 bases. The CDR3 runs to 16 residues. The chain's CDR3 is CASSPRGGAGVNTIYF. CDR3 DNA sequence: TGTGCCAGCAGCCCTAGGGGGGGGGCTGGAGTAAACACCATATATTTT.